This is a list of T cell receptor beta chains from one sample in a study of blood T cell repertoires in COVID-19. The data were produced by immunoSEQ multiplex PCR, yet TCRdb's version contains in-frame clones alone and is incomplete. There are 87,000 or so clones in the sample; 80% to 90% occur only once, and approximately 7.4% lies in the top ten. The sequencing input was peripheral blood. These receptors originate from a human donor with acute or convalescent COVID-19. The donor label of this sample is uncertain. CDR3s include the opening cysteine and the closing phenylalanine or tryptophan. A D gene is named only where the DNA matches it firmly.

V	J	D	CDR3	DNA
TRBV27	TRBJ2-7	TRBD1	CASSRLRTGGPYEQYF	TGTGCCAGCAGTCGCTTAAGGACAGGGGGACCCTACGAGCAGTACTTC
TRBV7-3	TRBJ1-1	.	CASSSSFVVNTEAFF	TGTGCCAGCAGCTCCTCGTTCGTCGTGAACACTGAAGCTTTCTTT
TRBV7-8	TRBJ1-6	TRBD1	CASSLRETGGSPLHF	TGTGCCAGCAGCTTGAGGGAGACAGGGGGTTCACCCCTCCACTTT
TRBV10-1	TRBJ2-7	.	CASSEAAGGQYEQYF	TGCGCCAGCAGTGAGGCGGCAGGGGGGCAATACGAGCAGTACTTC
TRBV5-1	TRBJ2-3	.	CASSLGLSTDTQYF	TGCGCCAGCAGCCTGGGACTTAGCACAGATACGCAGTATTTT
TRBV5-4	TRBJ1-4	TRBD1	CASSNRQGKWEKLFF	TGTGCCAGCAGCAACCGACAGGGGAAATGGGAAAAACTGTTTTTT
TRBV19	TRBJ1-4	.	CASSIGVPGLSNEKLFF	TGTGCCAGTAGTATCGGGGTACCGGGACTCTCTAATGAAAAACTGTTTTTT
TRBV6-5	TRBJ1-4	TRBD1	CASTPGQGGEKLFF	TGTGCCAGCACGCCGGGACAGGGGGGGGAAAAACTGTTTTTT
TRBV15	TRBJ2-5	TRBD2	CATSRVRGGPDQETQYF	TGTGCCACCAGCAGAGTACGCGGGGGGCCCGACCAAGAGACCCAGTACTTC
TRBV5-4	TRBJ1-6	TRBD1	CASSLAGTGVSPLHF	TGTGCCAGCAGCCTTGCTGGGACAGGGGTTTCACCCCTCCACTTT
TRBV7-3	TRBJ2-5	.	CASSKTGTLQETQYF	TGTGCCAGCAGCAAAACAGGAACGCTCCAAGAGACCCAGTACTTC
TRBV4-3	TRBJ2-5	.	CASSHSLSGGQETQYF	TGCGCCAGCAGCCACTCCTTAAGTGGCGGGCAAGAGACCCAGTACTTC
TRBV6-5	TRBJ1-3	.	CASSGGSSGNTIYF	TGTGCCAGCAGCGGAGGAAGCTCTGGAAACACCATATATTTT
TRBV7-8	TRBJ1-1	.	CASSPGLTNTEAFF	TGTGCCAGCAGCCCGGGACTAACGAACACTGAAGCTTTCTTT
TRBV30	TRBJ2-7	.	CAWSLQGTEQYF	TGTGCCTGGAGTCTTCAGGGGACCGAGCAGTACTTC
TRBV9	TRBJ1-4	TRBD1	CASSTSGTENEKLFF	TGTGCCAGCAGCACGTCCGGGACAGAGAATGAAAAACTGTTTTTT
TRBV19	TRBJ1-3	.	CASSIWGQLSGNTIYF	TGTGCCAGTAGTATCTGGGGACAACTTTCTGGAAACACCATATATTTT
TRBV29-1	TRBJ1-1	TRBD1	CSVVGMGQTNTEAFF	TGCAGCGTTGTGGGCATGGGACAGACGAACACTGAAGCTTTCTTT